Following are 21 T cell receptor beta chains from one sample sequenced in a study of radiotherapy plus CTLA-4 blockade in lung cancer. The repertoire was sequenced with immunoSEQ multiplex PCR; TCRdb's copy has only in-frame clones and lacks some. Of fewer than 150,000 clones listed, 75% to 80% are singletons. The sample here was peripheral blood, taken from a patient treated with radiotherapy plus ipilimumab. Receptors originate from a human donor with non-small cell lung cancer who had a partial response to radiotherapy plus ipilimumab.

CDR3 amino acids: CASSLRGGSGFAEAFF. CDR3 nucleotide sequence: TGTGCCAGCAGTTTAAGAGGGGGCTCAGGTTTCGCTGAAGCTTTCTTT. The chain uses TRBV27 and TRBJ1-1, with 7 bases matching TRBD1. This CDR3 is built from 16 residues. The V and J ends lost 2 bases and 6 bases, in that order; junction bases with no gene match: 12. Germline V CDR1 and CDR2: MNHEY, SMNVEV (reference sequence).

The gene calls are TRBV27 and TRBJ1-4, with D possibly being TRBD1 (6 bases). Trimming cost V 4 bases and J 3 bases, with 12 bases left between them. CDR3 size: 15 residues. Germline CDR1 reads MNHEY; CDR2 reads SMNVEV (reference sequence). In DNA, the CDR3 is TGTGCCAGCAGTTCTCAGGGGAGGGCTAATGAAAAACTGTTTTTT. This encodes CASSSQGRANEKLFF.

This chain connects TRBV6-1 to TRBJ1-5, with 8 bases aligning to TRBD1. The CDR3 runs 14 residues. CDR1 and CDR2 from the germline V gene are MNHNS and SASEGT. Trimming removed 6 bases from V and 4 bases from J; junction bases left unmatched: 5. The CDR3 here is CASRDQGANQPQHF. CDR3 DNA sequence: TGTGCCAGCAGGGACCAGGGGGCAAATCAGCCCCAGCATTTT.

A few counts support this clone. This chain uses TRBV27 with TRBJ1-1; D is unclear. V was pared by 5 bases and J by 5 bases, with 9 bases between. Germline CDR1 is MNHEY and CDR2 is SMNVEV (reference sequence). There are 12 residues in the CDR3. DNA for the CDR3: TGTGCCAGCAGTCTGGGGAGGACTGAAGCTTTCTTT. Its protein product is CASSLGRTEAFF.

The gene calls are TRBV6-6 and TRBJ1-1; D may be TRBD1 (5 bases). This CDR3 is built from 13 residues. Trimming removed 2 bases at V and 7 bases at J, with 11 bases between. Germline values: CDR1 MNHNY, CDR2 SVGAGI (reference sequence). The CDR3 reads CASSYAQQVEAFF. The CDR3 nucleotides read TGTGCCAGCAGTTACGCGCAACAGGTTGAAGCTTTCTTT.

J is TRBJ2-3 and V is TRBV6-5; TRBD2 aligns across 8 bases. CDR3 length: 16 residues. V gave up 4 bases and J gave up 4 bases; unmatched junction bases: 10. Per the germline V gene, CDR1 is MNHEY and CDR2 is SVGAGI. The CDR3 region has the DNA TGTGCCAGCAGTTCCCCCCCCGGGAGGGCCCCAGATACGCAGTATTTT. Its translation is CASSSPPGRAPDTQYF.

This clone was seen only a few times. The chain recombines TRBV29-1 with TRBJ2-5; 7 bases line up with TRBD1. With V trimmed by 4 bases and J by 5 bases, 10 bases remained unmatched. Germline lookup yields CDR1 SQVTM and CDR2 ANQGSEA. The CDR3 has 14 residues. The CDR3 nucleotides are TGCAGCGTTGCGCTCAGGGGGATGCGCGAGACCCAGTACTTC. The encoded protein is CSVALRGMRETQYF.

The chain combines TRBV5-1 with TRBJ1-1; maybe TRBD1 (5 bases). The CDR3 totals 13 residues. The germline V gene encodes CDR1 SGHRS and CDR2 YFSETQ. The V end lost 0 bases, the J end lost 5 bases, and 8 bases lay between the germline ends. CDR3 DNA: TGCGCCAGCAGCTTGGATAGGGGAACTGAAGCTTTCTTT. Protein: CASSLDRGTEAFF.

This rearrangement joins TRBV27 to TRBJ1-4, with 12 bases that match TRBD1. CDR1 and CDR2 (germline): MNHEY, SMNVEV (reference sequence). The length of the CDR3 is 17 residues. V lost 3 bases, J lost 8 bases, and 10 bases stayed unmatched. The CDR3 here is CASSFSGQGAEWEKLFF. The CDR3 region has the DNA TGTGCCAGCAGTTTTTCGGGACAGGGGGCCGAGTGGGAAAAACTGTTTTTT.

The chain links TRBV9 to TRBJ1-6, with D perhaps matching TRBD1 (5 bases). Looked up from germline, CDR1 is SGDLS and CDR2 is YYNGEE. The CDR3 has 15 amino acids. V lost 2 bases and J 1 base, leaving 7 bases between the germline ends. The CDR3 coding sequence is TGTGCCAGCAGCGTCGGGGGATCCTATAATTCACCCCTCCACTTT. Protein: CASSVGGSYNSPLHF.

The rearrangement links TRBV5-1 to TRBJ2-3; TRBD2 aligns across 9 bases. Trimming took 3 bases from V and 6 from J; bases not matched to a gene: 5. Germline-derived CDR1 and CDR2 are SGHRS and YFSETQ. The CDR3 has 14 amino acids. The CDR3 loop reads CASSSVAGADTQYF. Here the CDR3 DNA reads TGCGCCAGCAGCTCCGTAGCGGGAGCCGATACGCAGTATTTT.

V usage is TRBV6-5 and J usage is TRBJ2-2; 8 bases are a match to TRBD1. The CDR3 has 15 amino acids. The junction had 5 bases not matched to a gene; V was cut back by 2 bases and J by 6 bases. The germline gives CDR1 MNHEY, CDR2 SVGAGI. CDR3 in amino acids: CASSYGDRGAGELFF. In nucleotides, the CDR3 is TGTGCCAGCAGTTACGGTGACAGGGGTGCCGGGGAGCTGTTTTTT.

The chain carries TRBV5-1 and TRBJ1-4; 7 nucleotides line up with TRBD1. The CDR3 has 18 residues. Germline values: CDR1 SGHRS, CDR2 YFSETQ. V shed 4 bases, J shed 0 bases, and the junction held 12 bases outside the gene matches. The DNA for the CDR3 is TGCGCCAGCAGCGACGGGACAGCCTTATACACAACTAATGAAAAACTGTTTTTT. Amino acid sequence: CASSDGTALYTTNEKLFF.

The chain recombines TRBV7-3 with TRBJ1-2, with TRBD1 as a possible D gene (6 bases). The CDR3 covers 12 residues. Germline-derived CDR1 and CDR2 are SGHTA and FQGTGA. The ends were cut back, 10 bases at V and 8 bases at J, with 17 bases in the middle. The CDR3 sequence: CANLSGAPGYTF. The CDR3 region has the DNA TGTGCCAATCTCTCAGGGGCGCCGGGCTACACCTTC.

This rearrangement joins TRBV30 to TRBJ2-5; possibly TRBD1 for D (6 bases). This CDR3 comprises 15 residues. CDR1 and CDR2 from the germline V gene are GTSNPN and SVGIG (reference sequence). The ends were cut back, 1 base at V and 1 base at J, with 13 bases in the middle. The chain's CDR3 is CAWSGTEKTQETQYF. The CDR3, as DNA: TGTGCCTGGAGTGGGACAGAAAAGACCCAAGAGACCCAGTACTTC. The whole variable domain, filled in from reference TRBV30 and TRBJ2-5, reads SQTIHQWPATLVQPVGSPLSLECTVEGTSNPNLYWYRQAAGRGLQLLFYSVGIGQISSEVPQNLSASRPQDRQFILSSKKLLLSDSGFYLCAWSGTEKTQETQYFGPGTRLLVL.

The chain combines TRBV11-3 with TRBJ2-3; 12 bases line up with TRBD2. The V gene end was trimmed by 4 bases and the J gene end by 2 bases; junction bases not matched to a gene: 4. Germline V gives CDR1 SGHNT, CDR2 YENEEA. The CDR3 loop spans 16 amino acids. The CDR3, as DNA: TGTGCCAGCAGCTCTGGGACTAGCGGGCCCACAGATACGCAGTATTTT. As protein: CASSSGTSGPTDTQYF. The entire variable domain, with the rest obtained from reference TRBV11-3 and TRBJ2-3, is as follows: EAGVVQSPRYKIIEKKQPVAFWCNPISGHNTLYWYLQNLGQGPELLIRYENEEAVDDSQLPKDRFSAERLKGVDSTLKIQPAELGDSAVYLCASSSGTSGPTDTQYFGPGTRLTVL.

This rearrangement joins TRBV19 to TRBJ1-1, with D perhaps matching TRBD1 (6 bases). Trimming pared 6 bases from V and 9 bases from J, leaving 17 bases between. CDR3 length: 13 residues. The germline CDR1 and CDR2 sequences are LNHDA and SQIVND (reference sequence). CDR3 DNA sequence: TGTGCCAGTAGCAAATGGGACATCGACAAAGCTTTCTTT. Protein: CASSKWDIDKAFF.

This sequence joins TRBV30 and TRBJ1-5; D uncertain. V lost 2 bases and J 6 bases, leaving 8 bases between the germline ends. The CDR3 has 12 residues. Germline CDR1 reads GTSNPN; CDR2 reads SVGIG (reference sequence). The CDR3 sequence: CAWSNPRQPQHF. The CDR3 DNA follows: TGTGCCTGGAGTAATCCCCGTCAGCCCCAGCATTTT.

The chain recombines TRBV6-6 with TRBJ2-7; D may be TRBD1 (6 bases). The V end was cut by 6 bases, the J end by 1 base, with 10 bases between. The CDR3 consists of 13 residues. Germline-derived CDR1 and CDR2 are MNHNY and SVGAGI (reference sequence). The CDR3 coding sequence is TGTGCCAGCAGCGTAACAGGGTCCTACGAGCAGTACTTC. Encoded protein: CASSVTGSYEQYF.

This sequence joins TRBV6-5 and TRBJ2-7, with 12 bases matching TRBD2. The CDR3 length is 15 residues. Germline V gene data show CDR1 as MNHEY and CDR2 as SVGAGI. V was clipped by 5 bases and J by 6 bases; unmatched bases: 8. CDR3: CASSATSGRSGEQYV. The CDR3 region has the DNA TGTGCCAGCAGTGCGACTAGCGGGAGATCGGGCGAGCAGTACGTC.

The rearrangement links TRBV4-1 to TRBJ2-1; 7 bases are shared with TRBD2. Germline CDR1 MGHRA, CDR2 YSYEKL. This CDR3 has 16 amino acids. V shed 3 bases, J shed 0 bases, and the junction held 5 bases outside the gene matches. CDR3 sequence: CASSHTLAGSYNEQFF. CDR3 bases: TGCGCCAGCAGCCACACGTTAGCGGGCTCCTACAATGAGCAGTTCTTC.